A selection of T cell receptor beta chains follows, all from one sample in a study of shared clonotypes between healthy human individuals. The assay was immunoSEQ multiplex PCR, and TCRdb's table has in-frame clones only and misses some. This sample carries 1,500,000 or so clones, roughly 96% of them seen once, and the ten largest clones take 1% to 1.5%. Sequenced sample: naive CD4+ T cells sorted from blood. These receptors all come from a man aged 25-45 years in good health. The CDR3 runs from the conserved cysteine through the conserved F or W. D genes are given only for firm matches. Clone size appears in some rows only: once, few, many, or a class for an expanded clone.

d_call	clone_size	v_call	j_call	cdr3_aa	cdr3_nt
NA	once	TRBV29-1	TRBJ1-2	CSVGGGNYGYTF	TGCAGCGTTGGCGGGGGGAACTATGGCTACACCTTC
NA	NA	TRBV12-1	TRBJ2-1	CRFQGEGSPSYNEQFF	TGTCGATTTCAGGGGGAGGGTTCCCCCTCCTACAATGAGCAGTTCTTC
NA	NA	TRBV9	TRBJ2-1	CASSVVSGTLGNEQFF	TGTGCCAGCAGCGTAGTGTCGGGAACGTTAGGAAATGAGCAGTTCTTC
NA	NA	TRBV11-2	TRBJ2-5	CASSLGGTGETQYF	TGTGCCAGCAGCTTAGGGGGGACCGGGGAGACCCAGTACTTC
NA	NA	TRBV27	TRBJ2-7	CASSLSFRRVGEQYF	TGTGCCAGCAGTTTATCTTTCCGGCGGGTGGGCGAGCAGTACTTC
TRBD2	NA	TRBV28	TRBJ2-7	CASRGRGSRYEQYF	TGTGCCAGCAGGGGGCGCGGGAGTAGGTACGAGCAGTACTTC
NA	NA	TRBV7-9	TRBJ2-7	CASSPVRGTGGYEQYF	TGTGCCAGCAGCCCAGTTAGAGGGACTGGGGGCTACGAGCAGTACTTC
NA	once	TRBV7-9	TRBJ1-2	CASSSEGIGTYGYTF	TGTGCCAGCAGCTCAGAAGGGATCGGTACCTATGGCTACACCTTC
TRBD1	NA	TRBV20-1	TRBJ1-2	CSALQGRGYTF	TGCAGTGCTCTACAGGGGAGAGGCTACACCTTC
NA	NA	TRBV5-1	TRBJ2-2	CASSLVASTTGGELFF	TGCGCCAGCAGCTTGGTGGCCTCCACTACCGGGGGGGAGCTGTTTTTT
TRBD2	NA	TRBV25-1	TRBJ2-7	CASSVVAGVAGEQYF	TGTGCCAGCAGTGTGGTAGCGGGAGTTGCGGGAGAGCAGTACTTC
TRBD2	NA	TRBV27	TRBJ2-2	CASSLFKAGGRAGELFF	TGTGCCAGCAGTTTATTCAAAGCGGGAGGCCGGGCCGGGGAGCTGTTTTTT
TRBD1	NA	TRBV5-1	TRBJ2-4	CASSLGTGLLDIQYF	TGCGCCAGCAGCTTGGGGACAGGGTTGCTAGACATTCAGTACTTC
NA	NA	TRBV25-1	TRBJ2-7	CASSEQGALSYEQYF	TGTGCCAGCAGTGAACAGGGTGCACTCTCCTACGAGCAGTACTTC
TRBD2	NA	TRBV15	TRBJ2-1	CATSRDRREGHSFLHNEQFF	TGTGCCACCAGCAGAGATCGGCGGGAGGGCCATAGTTTCCTCCACAATGAGCAGTTCTTC
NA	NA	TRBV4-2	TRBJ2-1	CASSPSRDYNEQFF	TGTGCCAGCAGCCCCTCAAGGGACTACAATGAGCAGTTCTTC
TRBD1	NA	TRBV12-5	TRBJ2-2	CASARGQVNTGELFF	TGTGCTAGTGCCAGGGGACAGGTCAACACCGGGGAGCTGTTTTTT
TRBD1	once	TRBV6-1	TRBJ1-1	CASSERTGNTEAFF	TGTGCCAGCAGTGAAAGGACAGGGAACACTGAAGCTTTCTTT
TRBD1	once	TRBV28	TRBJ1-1	CASSSGTGKLNTEAFF	TGTGCCAGCAGTTCCGGGACAGGGAAGTTGAACACTGAAGCTTTCTTT
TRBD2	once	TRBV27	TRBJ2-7	CASSLLRGTSGRASHYYEQYF	TGTGCCAGCAGTTTATTGCGTGGGACTAGCGGGAGGGCCTCCCACTACTACGAGCAGTACTTC
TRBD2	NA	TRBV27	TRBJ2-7	CASSLWSPSRDYYEQYF	TGTGCCAGCAGTTTATGGTCTCCTAGTCGGGACTACTACGAGCAGTACTTC
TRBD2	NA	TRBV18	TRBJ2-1	CASSPVGAGGPSEQFF	TGTGCCAGCTCACCGGTGGGAGCGGGAGGGCCTAGTGAGCAGTTCTTC
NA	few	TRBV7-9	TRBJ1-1	CASSLLSQGNHTEAFF	TGTGCCAGCAGCTTGCTATCCCAGGGAAACCACACTGAAGCTTTCTTT
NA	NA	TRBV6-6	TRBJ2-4	CASSLLTRAPGYF	TGTGCCAGCAGTCTACTCACAAGGGCCCCAGGCTACTTC
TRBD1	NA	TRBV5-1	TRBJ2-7	CASSLRQGSSYEQYF	TGCGCCAGCAGCCTACGACAGGGGAGCTCCTACGAGCAGTACTTC
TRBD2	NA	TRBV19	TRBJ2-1	CASSIAWTSVDNEQFF	TGTGCCAGTAGTATAGCTTGGACTAGCGTGGACAATGAGCAGTTCTTC
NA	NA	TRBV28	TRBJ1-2	CASSYGQYGYTF	TGTGCCAGCAGCTATGGACAGTATGGCTACACCTTC
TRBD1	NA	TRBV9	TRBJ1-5	CASSVDRGNQPQHF	TGTGCCAGCAGCGTAGACAGGGGGAATCAGCCCCAGCATTTT
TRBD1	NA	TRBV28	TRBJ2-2	CATLDRALAGELFF	TGTGCCACCTTAGACAGGGCCTTGGCCGGGGAGCTGTTTTTT
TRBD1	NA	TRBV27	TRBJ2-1	CASSRTSGTGPNNEQFF	TGTGCCAGCAGCCGAACCTCCGGGACAGGGCCTAACAATGAGCAGTTCTTC
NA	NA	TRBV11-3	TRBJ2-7	CASSLRGGHEQYF	TGTGCCAGCAGCCTTAGGGGGGGCCACGAGCAGTACTTC
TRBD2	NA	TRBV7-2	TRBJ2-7	CASSRGLAGGLSYEQYF	TGTGCCAGCAGCCGAGGATTAGCGGGAGGCCTCTCCTACGAGCAGTACTTC
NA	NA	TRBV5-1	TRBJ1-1	CASSTRVLEEAFF	TGCGCCAGCAGCACACGGGTTCTTGAGGAAGCTTTCTTT
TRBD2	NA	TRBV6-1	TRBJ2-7	CASSERTSGSYEQYF	TGTGCCAGCAGTGAAAGGACTAGCGGGAGCTACGAGCAGTACTTC
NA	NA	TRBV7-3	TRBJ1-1	CASSLTASNTEAFF	TGTGCCAGCAGCTTAACGGCCAGTAACACTGAAGCTTTCTTT